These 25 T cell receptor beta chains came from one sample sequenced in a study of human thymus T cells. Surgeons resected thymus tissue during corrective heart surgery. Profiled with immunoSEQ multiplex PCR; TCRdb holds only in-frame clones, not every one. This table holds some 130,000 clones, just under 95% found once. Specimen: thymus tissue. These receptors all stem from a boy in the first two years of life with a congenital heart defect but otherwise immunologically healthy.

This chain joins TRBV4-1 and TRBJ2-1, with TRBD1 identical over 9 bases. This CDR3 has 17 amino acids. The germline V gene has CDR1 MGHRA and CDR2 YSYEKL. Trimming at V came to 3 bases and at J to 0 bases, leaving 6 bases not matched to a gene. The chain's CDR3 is CASSQARDRDSYNEQFF. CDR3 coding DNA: TGCGCCAGCAGCCAGGCGCGGGACAGGGACTCCTACAATGAGCAGTTCTTC.

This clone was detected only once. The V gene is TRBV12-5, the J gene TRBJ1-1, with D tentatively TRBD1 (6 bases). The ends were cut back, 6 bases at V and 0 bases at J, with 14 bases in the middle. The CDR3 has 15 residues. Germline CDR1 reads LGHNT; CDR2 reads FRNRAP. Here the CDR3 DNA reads TGTGCTAGTGGACCCCTAGGGGGGTTGAACACTGAAGCTTTCTTT. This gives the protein CASGPLGGLNTEAFF.

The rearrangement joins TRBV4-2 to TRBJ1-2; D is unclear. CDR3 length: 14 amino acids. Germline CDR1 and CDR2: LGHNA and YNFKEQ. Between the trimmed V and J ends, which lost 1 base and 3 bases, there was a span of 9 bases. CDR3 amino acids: CASSQGAPDYGYTF. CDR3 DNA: TGTGCCAGCAGCCAAGGGGCCCCAGACTATGGCTACACCTTC.

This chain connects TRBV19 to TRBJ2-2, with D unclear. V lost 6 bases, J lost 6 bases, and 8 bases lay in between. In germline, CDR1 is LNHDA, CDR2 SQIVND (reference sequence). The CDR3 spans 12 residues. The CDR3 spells CASRLGPGELFF. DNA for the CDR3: TGTGCCAGTAGACTCGGGCCCGGGGAGCTGTTTTTT.

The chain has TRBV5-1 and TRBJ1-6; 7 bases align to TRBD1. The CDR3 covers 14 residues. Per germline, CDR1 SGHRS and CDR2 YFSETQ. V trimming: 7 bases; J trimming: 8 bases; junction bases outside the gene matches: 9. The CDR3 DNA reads TGCGCCAGCTCCCCCGGGCAGGGGGATTCACCCCTCCACTTT. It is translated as CASSPGQGDSPLHF.

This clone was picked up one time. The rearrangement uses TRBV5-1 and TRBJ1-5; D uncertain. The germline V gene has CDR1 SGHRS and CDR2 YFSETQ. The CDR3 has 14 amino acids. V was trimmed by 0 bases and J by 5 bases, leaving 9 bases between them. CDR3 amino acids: CASSLDPKDQPQHF. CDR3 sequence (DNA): TGCGCCAGCAGCTTGGACCCAAAAGATCAGCCCCAGCATTTT.

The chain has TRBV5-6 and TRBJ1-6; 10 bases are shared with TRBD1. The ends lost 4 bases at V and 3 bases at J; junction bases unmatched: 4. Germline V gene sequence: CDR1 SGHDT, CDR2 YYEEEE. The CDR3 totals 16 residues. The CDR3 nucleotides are TGTGCCAGCAGCCGGGACAGGGGACGCTATAATTCACCCCTCCACTTT. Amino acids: CASSRDRGRYNSPLHF.

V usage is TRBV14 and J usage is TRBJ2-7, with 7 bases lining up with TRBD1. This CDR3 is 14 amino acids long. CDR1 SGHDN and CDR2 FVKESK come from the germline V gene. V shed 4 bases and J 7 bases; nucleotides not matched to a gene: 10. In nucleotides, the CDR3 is TGTGCCAGCAGCCGACCGGGACAGCGAGGGGAGCAGTACTTC. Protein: CASSRPGQRGEQYF.

The CDR3 coding sequence is TGTGCCAGCATCCCAGCGGGGGGGCCCACCGGGGAGCTGTTTTTT. This translates into CASIPAGGPTGELFF. This rearrangement joins TRBV7-2 to TRBJ2-2, with 10 bases aligning to TRBD2. CDR1 and CDR2 from the germline V gene are SGHTA and FQGNSA. The CDR3 has 15 residues. V lost 7 bases to trimming and J lost 4 bases; unmatched junction nucleotides: 6.

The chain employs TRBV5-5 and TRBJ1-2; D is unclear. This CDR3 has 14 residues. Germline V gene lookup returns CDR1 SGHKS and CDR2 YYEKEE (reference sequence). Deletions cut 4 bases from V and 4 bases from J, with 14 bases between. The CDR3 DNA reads TGTGCCAGCAGCCGCCGGGGTCCTTTCTATGGCTACACCTTC. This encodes CASSRRGPFYGYTF.

In nucleotides, the CDR3 is TGTGCCAGCAGTGAAGATCCCGGCCCGAACTATGGCTACACCTTC. It encodes CASSEDPGPNYGYTF. V usage is TRBV6-1 and J usage is TRBJ1-2; D call uncertain. Trimming removed 1 base from V and 2 bases from J, with 11 bases in between. Germline loops: CDR1 MNHNS, CDR2 SASEGT. The CDR3 extends over 15 amino acids.

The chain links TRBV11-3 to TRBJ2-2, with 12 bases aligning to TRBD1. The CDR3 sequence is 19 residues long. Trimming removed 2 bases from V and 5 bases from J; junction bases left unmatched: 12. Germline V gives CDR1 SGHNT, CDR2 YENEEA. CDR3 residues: CASSLSGDRGPTGTGELFF. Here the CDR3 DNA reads TGTGCCAGCAGCTTAAGCGGGGACAGGGGGCCCACGGGAACCGGGGAGCTGTTTTTT.

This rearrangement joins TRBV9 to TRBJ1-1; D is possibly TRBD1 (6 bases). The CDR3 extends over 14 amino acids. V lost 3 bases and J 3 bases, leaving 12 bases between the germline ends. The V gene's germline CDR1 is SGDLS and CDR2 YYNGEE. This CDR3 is CASSEQGGDTEAFF. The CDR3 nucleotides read TGTGCCAGCAGCGAACAGGGAGGGGACACTGAAGCTTTCTTT. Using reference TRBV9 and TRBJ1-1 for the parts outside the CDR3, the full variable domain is DSGVTQTPKHLITATGQRVTLRCSPRSGDLSVYWYQQSLDQGLQFLIQYYNGEERAKGNILERFSAQQFPDLHSELNLSSLELGDSALYFCASSEQGGDTEAFFGQGTRLTVV.

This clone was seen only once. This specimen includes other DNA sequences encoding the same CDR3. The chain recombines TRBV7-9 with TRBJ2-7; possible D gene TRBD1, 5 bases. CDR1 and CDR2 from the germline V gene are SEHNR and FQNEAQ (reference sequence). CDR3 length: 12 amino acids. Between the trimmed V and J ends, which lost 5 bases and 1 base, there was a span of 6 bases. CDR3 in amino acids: CASSPGSYEQYF. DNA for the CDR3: TGTGCCAGCAGCCCAGGGTCCTACGAGCAGTACTTC.

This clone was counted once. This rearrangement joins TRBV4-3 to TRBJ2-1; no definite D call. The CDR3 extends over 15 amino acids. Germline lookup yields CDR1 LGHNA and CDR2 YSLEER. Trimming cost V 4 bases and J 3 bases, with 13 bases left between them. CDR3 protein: CASSPIKKVYNEQFF. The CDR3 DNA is TGCGCCAGCAGCCCCATAAAAAAGGTCTACAATGAGCAGTTCTTC.

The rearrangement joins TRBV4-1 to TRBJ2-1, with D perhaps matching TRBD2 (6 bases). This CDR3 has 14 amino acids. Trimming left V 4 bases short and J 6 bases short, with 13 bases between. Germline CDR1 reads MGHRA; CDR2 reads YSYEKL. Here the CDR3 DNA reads TGCGCCAGCAGCCCCGACCGCGGGGCCAATGAGCAGTTCTTC. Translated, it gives CASSPDRGANEQFF.

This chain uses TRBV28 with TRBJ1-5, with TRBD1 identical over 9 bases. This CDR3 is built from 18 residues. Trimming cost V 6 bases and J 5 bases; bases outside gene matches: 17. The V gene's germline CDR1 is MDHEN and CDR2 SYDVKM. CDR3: CASRATGTGPGADQPQHF. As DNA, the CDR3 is TGTGCCAGCAGAGCGACCGGGACAGGGCCCGGAGCCGATCAGCCCCAGCATTTT.

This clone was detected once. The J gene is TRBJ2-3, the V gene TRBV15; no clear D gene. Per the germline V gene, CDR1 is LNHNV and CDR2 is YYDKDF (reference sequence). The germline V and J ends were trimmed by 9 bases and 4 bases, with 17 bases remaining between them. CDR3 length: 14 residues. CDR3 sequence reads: CATTAPAKADTQYF. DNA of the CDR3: TGTGCCACTACCGCCCCAGCGAAAGCAGATACGCAGTATTTT.

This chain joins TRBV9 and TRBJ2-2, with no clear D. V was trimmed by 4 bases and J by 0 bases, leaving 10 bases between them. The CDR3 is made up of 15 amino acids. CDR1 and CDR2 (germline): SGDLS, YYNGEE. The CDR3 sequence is CASSPREPNTGELFF. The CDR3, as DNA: TGTGCCAGCAGCCCCCGTGAGCCGAACACCGGGGAGCTGTTTTTT. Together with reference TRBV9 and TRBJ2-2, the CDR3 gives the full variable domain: DSGVTQTPKHLITATGQRVTLRCSPRSGDLSVYWYQQSLDQGLQFLIQYYNGEERAKGNILERFSAQQFPDLHSELNLSSLELGDSALYFCASSPREPNTGELFFGEGSRLTVL.

CDR3 nucleotides: TGTGCCACCAAGACAGGGTTCAACGAGCAGTACTTC. Its protein product is CATKTGFNEQYF. The chain couples TRBV19 to TRBJ2-7; 7 nucleotides align to TRBD1. Germline CDR1 is LNHDA and CDR2 is SQIVND (reference sequence). CDR3 size: 12 residues. V lost 10 bases, J lost 5 bases, and 8 bases stayed unmatched. The entire variable domain, with the rest obtained from reference TRBV19 and TRBJ2-7, is as follows: DGGITQSPKYLFRKEGQNVTLSCEQNLNHDAMYWYRQDPGQGLRLIYYSQIVNDFQKGDIAEGYSVSREKKESFPLTVTSAQKNPTAFYLCATKTGFNEQYFGPGTRLTVT.

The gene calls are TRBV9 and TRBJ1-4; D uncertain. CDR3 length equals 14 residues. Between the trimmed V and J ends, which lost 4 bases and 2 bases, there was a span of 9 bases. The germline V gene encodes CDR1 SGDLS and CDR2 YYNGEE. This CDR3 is CASSPRVTNEKLFF. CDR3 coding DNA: TGTGCCAGCAGCCCTCGGGTTACTAATGAAAAACTGTTTTTT.

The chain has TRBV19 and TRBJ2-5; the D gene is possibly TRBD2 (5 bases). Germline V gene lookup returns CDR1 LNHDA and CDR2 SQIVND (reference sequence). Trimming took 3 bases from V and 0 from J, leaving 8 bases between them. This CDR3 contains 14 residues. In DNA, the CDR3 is TGTGCCAGTAGTATTCCCGGGGACCAAGAGACCCAGTACTTC. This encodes CASSIPGDQETQYF.

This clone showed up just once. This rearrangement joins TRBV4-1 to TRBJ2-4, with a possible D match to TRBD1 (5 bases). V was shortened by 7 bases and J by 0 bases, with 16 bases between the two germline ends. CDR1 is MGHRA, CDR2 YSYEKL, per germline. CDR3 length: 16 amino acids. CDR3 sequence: CASKLDINIAKNIQYF. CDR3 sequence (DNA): TGCGCCAGCAAACTGGACATCAATATAGCCAAAAACATTCAGTACTTC.

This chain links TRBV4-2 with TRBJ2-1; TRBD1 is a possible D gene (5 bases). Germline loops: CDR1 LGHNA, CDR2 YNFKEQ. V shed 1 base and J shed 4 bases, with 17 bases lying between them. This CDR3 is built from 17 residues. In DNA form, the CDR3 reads TGTGCCAGCAGCCAAGCGCAGGGAAAACCCTCTTACAATGAGCAGTTCTTC. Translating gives CASSQAQGKPSYNEQFF.

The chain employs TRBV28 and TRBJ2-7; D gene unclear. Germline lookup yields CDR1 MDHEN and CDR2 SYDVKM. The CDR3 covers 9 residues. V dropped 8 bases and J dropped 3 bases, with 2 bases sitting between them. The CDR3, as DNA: TGTGCCAGCCTCTACGAGCAGTACTTC. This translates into CASLYEQYF.